This T cell receptor beta chain was documented in a study of blood T cell repertoires in COVID-19. Study-wide context: Sites across the United States, Italy and Spain contributed samples from acute and convalescent COVID-19. From T cells, B-cell-depleted T cells, or PBMCs came the material, which was cDNA or gDNA.

Here immunoSEQ multiplex PCR was the method, and the copy in TCRdb shows in-frame clones only, minus some. The sample holds 100,000 to 150,000 clones, about 85% seen once. Germline V gives CDR1 MNHEY, CDR2 SVGEGT. Trimming took 1 base from V and 2 from J; bases not matched to a gene: 2. The CDR3 consists of 15 residues. The sequence derives from a man older than 75 with active or convalescent COVID-19. The chain couples TRBV6-2 or TRBV6-3 to TRBJ2-5; 9 nucleotides line up with TRBD1. The sample comprised peripheral blood. CDR3 nucleotide sequence: TGTGCCAGCAGTTACTTAGGGACAGGGCAAGAGACCCAGTACTTC. Its protein is CASSYLGTGQETQYF.